A single sample is the source of the 25 T cell receptor beta chains below, sequenced in a study of CD8+ T cells in alopecia areata (dated by TCRdb to about 2018). Receptor libraries were prepared by the immunoSEQ multiplex PCR assay. RNA was extracted from all samples and reverse transcribed into cDNA, which served as template for TCR sequencing. The clones in this table, taken by TCRdb from immuneACCESS, are in-frame only. Not every clone is retained; where verified, under half of the shortfall comes from an unresolved V gene, and the cause of the rest is unknown. The sample table shows roughly 200,000 clones, and about 60% are seen once. The ten top clones hold over 10% of the sample. Taken with the paper, the label for time point translates to: 24 weeks on oral tofacitinib. The treatment or condition label, as the study defines it: oral pan-JAK inhibitor, 5-10 mg twice daily. This sample comprised CD8+ T cells sorted from blood, obtained at week 24, from a patient treated with tofacitinib. These receptors originate from a human donor with alopecia areata.

Only a few counts were recorded for this clone. The chain uses TRBV2 and TRBJ1-6, with D perhaps matching TRBD1 (6 bases). Trimming took off 7 bases at V and 9 bases at J, with 16 bases between the two ends. Germline CDR1 is SNHLY and CDR2 is FYNNEI. CDR3 length: 14 amino acids. Written as DNA, the CDR3 is TGTGCCAGCAAAGGGGGTTCGAGAGGTTCACCCCTCCACTTT. It yields the protein CASKGGSRGSPLHF.

The J gene is TRBJ2-7, the V gene TRBV12-5; TRBD2 matches at 8 bases. V shed 4 bases, J shed 3 bases, and the junction held 5 bases outside the gene matches. From germline, CDR1 is LGHNT and CDR2 FRNRAP. The CDR3 has 14 amino acids. CDR3 in amino acids: CASGSAGGGYEQYF. The CDR3 nucleotides read TGTGCTAGTGGTTCCGCCGGGGGGGGCTACGAGCAGTACTTC.

The V call is TRBV5-6, the J call TRBJ1-1, with D perhaps TRBD1 (5 bases). This CDR3 has 13 amino acids. Germline CDR1 SGHDT, CDR2 YYEEEE. V lost 9 bases, J lost 2 bases, and 14 bases lay in between. The CDR3 region has the DNA TGTGCCACCTCGCTCGGGGGTAACACTGAAGCTTTCTTT. This codes for CATSLGGNTEAFF.

This chain links TRBV11-2 with TRBJ2-1; D is unresolved. The CDR3 has 12 amino acids. Germline CDR1 SGHAT, CDR2 FQNNGV. Trimming took off 4 bases at V and 6 bases at J, with 7 bases between the two ends. CDR3 nucleotide sequence: TGTGCCAGCAGCTGGTTTTCCAATGAGCAGTTCTTC. Protein product: CASSWFSNEQFF. The whole variable domain, remainder taken from reference TRBV11-2 and TRBJ2-1, is EAGVAQSPRYKIIEKRQSVAFWCNPISGHATLYWYQQILGQGPKLLIQFQNNGVVDDSQLPKDRFSAERLKGVDSTLKIQPAKLEDSAVYLCASSWFSNEQFFGPGTRLTVL.

The CDR3 reads CASTKPGGQETQYF. The CDR3 coding sequence is TGTGCCAGCACCAAACCGGGGGGCCAAGAGACCCAGTACTTC. The chain employs TRBV7-9 and TRBJ2-5; 7 bases map to TRBD2. The V gene end was trimmed by 7 bases and the J gene end by 1 base; junction bases not matched to a gene: 6. CDR3 length equals 14 residues. Germline V CDR1 and CDR2: SEHNR, FQNEAQ (reference sequence). The whole variable domain, remainder taken from reference TRBV7-9 and TRBJ2-5, is DTGVSQNPRHKITKRGQNVTFRCDPISEHNRLYWYRQTLGQGPEFLTYFQNEAQLEKSRLLSDRFSAERPKGSFSTLEIQRTEQGDSAMYLCASTKPGGQETQYFGPGTRLLVL.

This clone turned up a few times. The chain recombines TRBV2 with TRBJ1-2; D remains unclear. The CDR3 covers 11 residues. Germline V gene data show CDR1 as SNHLY and CDR2 as FYNNEI. Deletions cut 10 bases from V and 7 bases from J, with 13 bases between. This CDR3 is CANGGMGGYTF. The CDR3 DNA is TGTGCCAACGGAGGCATGGGTGGCTACACCTTC.

This chain links TRBV5-6 with TRBJ1-5; D is possibly TRBD1 (5 bases). Deletions cut 0 bases from V and 3 bases from J, with 10 bases between. Germline V gene data show CDR1 as SGHDT and CDR2 as YYEEEE. The CDR3 is 15 residues long. CDR3 sequence: CASSLGREANQPQHF. CDR3 coding DNA: TGTGCCAGCAGCTTGGGCAGGGAAGCCAATCAGCCCCAGCATTTT.

This clone was counted only a few times. The chain joins TRBV4-1 to TRBJ1-5; D is unresolved. Germline V lookup: CDR1 MGHRA, CDR2 YSYEKL. Trimming removed 1 base from V and 3 bases from J, with 16 bases in between. The CDR3 has 17 amino acids. CDR3 in amino acids: CASSQGYLGSLNQPQHF. The CDR3 coding sequence is TGCGCCAGCAGCCAAGGCTATTTGGGCAGCCTCAATCAGCCCCAGCATTTT.

The CDR3 here is CAWRRRSPQTQYF. Here the CDR3 DNA reads TGTGCCTGGAGACGTCGGAGCCCCCAGACCCAGTACTTC. The V gene is TRBV30, the J gene TRBJ2-5, with no clear D. CDR3 length equals 13 residues. Germline V gene data show CDR1 as GTSNPN and CDR2 as SVGIG (reference sequence). With 3 bases removed from V and 6 bases from J, the gap between germline ends came to 14 bases. Supplemented by reference TRBV30 and TRBJ2-5, the full variable domain reads SQTIHQWPATLVQPVGSPLSLECTVEGTSNPNLYWYRQAAGRGLQLLFYSVGIGQISSEVPQNLSASRPQDRQFILSSKKLLLSDSGFYLCAWRRRSPQTQYFGPGTRLLVL.

The chain is built from TRBV27 and TRBJ1-2, with TRBD1 matching 11 bases. This CDR3 has 16 residues. Unmatched junction bases numbered 8, after V lost 4 bases and J lost 4 bases. Germline CDR1 and CDR2: MNHEY and SMNVEV (reference sequence). The CDR3 sequence: CASSSKRTGGVYGYTF. As DNA, the CDR3 is TGTGCCAGCAGTTCCAAACGGACAGGGGGCGTCTATGGCTACACCTTC.

The genes are TRBV4-1 and TRBJ2-5; D is perhaps TRBD2 (6 bases). The CDR3 contains 15 residues. Trimming shortened V by 2 bases and J by 1 base, and 11 bases separated the two germline ends. Germline V gene sequence: CDR1 MGHRA, CDR2 YSYEKL. The CDR3 DNA reads as TGCGCCAGCAGCCAACAGGGAGGTGGCCAAGAGACCCAGTACTTC. It specifies CASSQQGGGQETQYF.

The genes are TRBV30 and TRBJ2-2; no firm D call. CDR1 GTSNPN and CDR2 SVGIG come from the germline V gene (reference sequence). V lost 2 bases to trimming and J lost 3 bases, with 4 bases between them. The CDR3 covers 12 residues. DNA for the CDR3: TGTGCCTGGAGTCCGGACACCGGGGAGCTGTTTTTT. Amino acid sequence: CAWSPDTGELFF.

The chain joins TRBV29-1 to TRBJ1-1; D not certain. Germline CDR1 is SQVTM and CDR2 is ANQGSEA. Trimming pared 0 bases from V and 6 bases from J, leaving 11 bases between. The CDR3 totals 13 residues. CDR3 sequence (DNA): TGCAGCGTTGAAGATCTATCGGGCTCTGAAGCTTTCTTT. Translating it yields CSVEDLSGSEAFF.

The chain is built from TRBV10-3 and TRBJ1-1; D is unresolved. Germline V gene lookup returns CDR1 ENHRY and CDR2 SYGVKD. The CDR3 has 13 amino acids. Trimming left V 0 bases short and J 5 bases short, with 7 bases between. The CDR3 spells CAISESLGTEAFF. CDR3 coding DNA: TGTGCCATCAGTGAGTCGTTGGGGACTGAAGCTTTCTTT.

J is TRBJ2-3 and V is TRBV5-6; no clear D gene. Germline CDR1 is SGHDT and CDR2 is YYEEEE. V was cut by 2 bases and J by 6 bases, with 19 bases left in between. The CDR3 has 16 amino acids. The CDR3 sequence: CASSLGQATRFDTQYF. CDR3 coding DNA: TGTGCCAGCAGCTTAGGGCAGGCGACGCGATTTGATACGCAGTATTTT. The full variable domain, in which reference TRBV5-6 and TRBJ2-3 provide the parts outside the CDR3, is DAGVTQSPTHLIKTRGQQVTLRCSPKSGHDTVSWYQQALGQGPQFIFQYYEEEERQRGNFPDRFSGHQFPNYSSELNVNALLLGDSALYLCASSLGQATRFDTQYFGPGTRLTVL.

This chain links TRBV29-1 with TRBJ1-1; D possibly corresponds to TRBD1 (6 bases). The CDR3 sequence is 13 residues long. Germline V CDR1 and CDR2: SQVTM, ANQGSEA. Trimming pared 6 bases from V and 0 bases from J, leaving 11 bases between. CDR3 protein: CSVQGQMNTEAFF. As DNA, the CDR3 is TGCAGCGTCCAAGGACAGATGAACACTGAAGCTTTCTTT.

The genes are TRBV27 and TRBJ2-3; 8 positions match TRBD2. There are 15 residues in the CDR3. The germline gives CDR1 MNHEY, CDR2 SMNVEV (reference sequence). The junction had 4 bases not matched to a gene; V was cut back by 3 bases and J by 2 bases. Here the CDR3 DNA reads TGTGCCAGCAGTTTGCGGACTAGCCTCACAGATACGCAGTATTTT. It specifies CASSLRTSLTDTQYF.

The CDR3 DNA reads as TGTGCCTGGGCGGGACTACAAGAGACCCAGTACTTC. As protein: CAWAGLQETQYF. The V and J genes are TRBV30 and TRBJ2-5; 7 nucleotides agree with TRBD2. The CDR3 extends over 12 amino acids. V lost 5 bases to trimming and J lost 2 bases; unmatched junction nucleotides: 2. The germline V gene has CDR1 GTSNPN and CDR2 SVGIG (reference sequence).

The J gene is TRBJ2-5, the V gene TRBV30; D might be TRBD1 or TRBD2, each matching 6 bases. V lost 0 bases and J lost 5, with 16 bases in between. CDR1 is GTSNPN, CDR2 SVGIG, per germline (reference sequence). This CDR3 has 15 residues. CDR3 nucleotides: TGTGCCTGGAGTGTCATGCTCGGGGGCGCTGAGACCCAGTACTTC. This encodes CAWSVMLGGAETQYF.

This clone was seen a few times. This chain joins TRBV4-1 and TRBJ2-3, with D perhaps TRBD2 (5 bases). V was clipped by 1 base and J by 3 bases, with 14 bases between them. This CDR3 is built from 16 residues. CDR1 is MGHRA, CDR2 YSYEKL, per germline. CDR3 in DNA: TGCGCCAGCAGCCAAGGGTGGACTCCTTTGACAGATACGCAGTATTTT. Its protein is CASSQGWTPLTDTQYF.

The chain is built from TRBV5-1 and TRBJ2-5; 9 bases align to TRBD2. Germline lookup yields CDR1 SGHRS and CDR2 YFSETQ. The CDR3 spans 18 residues. Trimming removed 0 bases from V and 2 bases from J; junction bases left unmatched: 11. Here the CDR3 reads CASSLADYSGGIQETQYF. CDR3 nucleotide sequence: TGCGCCAGCAGCTTGGCCGACTATAGCGGGGGTATTCAAGAGACCCAGTACTTC.

The chain joins TRBV2 to TRBJ2-3; D is ambiguous. This CDR3 comprises 15 residues. V was pared by 4 bases and J by 5 bases, with 16 bases between. Germline CDR1 and CDR2: SNHLY and FYNNEI. In DNA, the CDR3 is TGTGCCAGCAGTGTTGGATTTTCAAGTAGAGATACGCAGTATTTT. Residues: CASSVGFSSRDTQYF.

The chain combines TRBV7-9 with TRBJ1-1; TRBD1 might be the D (5 bases). Per the germline V gene, CDR1 is SEHNR and CDR2 is FQNEAQ (reference sequence). This CDR3 is 15 amino acids long. V was pared by 6 bases and J by 3 bases, with 17 bases between. The CDR3, as DNA: TGTGCCAGCAGTCACCGGGACCGACCCTACACTGAAGCTTTCTTT. Translated: CASSHRDRPYTEAFF.

In its sample, this clone was seen a few times. J is TRBJ2-7 and V is TRBV6-1; a weak D match, TRBD1 (5 bases). This CDR3 region has 15 residues. Trimming pared 6 bases from V and 3 bases from J, leaving 18 bases between. The germline CDR1 and CDR2 sequences are MNHNS and SASEGT. CDR3 amino acids: CASSGSGPRYYEQYF. DNA of the CDR3: TGTGCCAGCAGCGGATCAGGGCCGCGCTACTACGAGCAGTACTTC.

This clone came up a few times. The V gene is TRBV2, the J gene TRBJ2-5; a possible D gene is TRBD2 (6 bases). Trimming shortened V by 3 bases and J by 4 bases, and 12 bases separated the two germline ends. Germline CDR1 is SNHLY and CDR2 is FYNNEI. The CDR3 length is 14 residues. DNA of the CDR3: TGTGCCAGCAGTGACCTCCAAGCGGGAGAGACCCAGTACTTC. Translation gives CASSDLQAGETQYF.